This is a list of T cell receptor beta chains from one sample in a study of breast tumors, draining lymph nodes, adjacent tissues. TCRdb called the multiplex PCR reads again in MiXCR, with one record for every CDR3 protein. The profile shows approximately 150,000 distinct CDR3 sequences, roughly 33% of them singletons. The sample comprised axillary lymph node tissue. The receptor source for this set is a female donor with breast cancer. Some clones in this sample may be carry-over from other donors' samples. Both conserved end residues are part of each CDR3. A D gene is named only where the DNA matches it firmly. Expanded clones are given a class, and other clones once, few, many or no size at all.

D gene	V gene	clone size	J gene	CDR3 protein	CDR3 DNA
NA	TRBV27	few	TRBJ2-1	CASNPTGKGGNEQFF	TGTGCCAGCAACCCGACAGGGAAGGGGGGCAATGAGCAGTTCTTC
NA	TRBV6-5	many	TRBJ2-2	CASSYSMGPNTGELFF	TGTGCCAGCAGTTACTCGATGGGGCCGAACACCGGGGAGCTGTTTTTT
NA	TRBV11-3	NA	TRBJ1-1	CASSLARNTEAFF	TGTGCCAGCAGCTTAGCACGTAACACTGAAGCTTTCTTT
NA	TRBV7-6	NA	TRBJ2-5	CASSAGTDQETQYF	TGTGCCAGCAGCGCGGGGACTGACCAAGAGACCCAGTACTTC
NA	TRBV20-1	NA	TRBJ2-3	CSAKDPLQRTSTDTQYF	TGCAGTGCTAAAGACCCACTACAGCGCACTAGCACAGATACGCAGTATTTT
TRBD2	TRBV9	many	TRBJ2-3	CASSAAGGSTDTQYF	TGTGCCAGCAGCGCCGCGGGGGGGTCCACAGATACGCAGTATTTT
NA	TRBV24-1	NA	TRBJ2-1	CATSASGYGHEQFF	TGTGCCACCAGTGCATCCGGCTACGGCCATGAGCAGTTCTTC
TRBD2	TRBV6-6	many	TRBJ2-3	CASSYRTAGAVTDTQYF	TGTGCCAGCAGTTACCGGACAGCGGGGGCCGTCACAGATACGCAGTATTTT
NA	TRBV25-1	NA	TRBJ2-3	CASSARDWGRGSTDTQYF	TGTGCCAGCAGTGCTAGAGATTGGGGGCGGGGCAGCACAGATACGCAGTATTTT
TRBD1	TRBV7-9	NA	TRBJ1-1	CASSLQGVPEAFF	TGTGCCAGCAGCTTACAGGGGGTCCCTGAAGCTTTCTTT
NA	TRBV3-1	NA	TRBJ2-7	CASIGSGSYEQYF	TGCGCCAGCATCGGATCCGGGTCCTACGAGCAGTACTTC
TRBD1	TRBV5-1	many	TRBJ2-5	CASRTVTGTGMQTQYF	TGCGCCAGCAGAACAGTTACCGGGACAGGGATGCAGACCCAGTACTTC
TRBD2	TRBV18	many	TRBJ2-5	CASSRGLAGDQETQYF	TGTGCCAGCTCTCGCGGACTAGCGGGGGACCAAGAGACCCAGTACTTC